The sample holds one count of the clone carrying this TCR beta chain. Its antigen is not known. Germline V CDR1 and CDR2: LNHDA, SQIVND (reference sequence). V gave up 2 bases and J gave up 6 bases, with 11 bases separating them. This CDR3 comprises 14 residues. This record belongs to a study of OX40 agonist ivuxolimab in advanced cancers. For the study at large: Ivuxolimab is an agonistic anti-OX40 (CD134) antibody, and patients were treated with it. Every 2 weeks, patients got intravenous ivuxolimab at one of six dose levels (0.01-10 mg/kg). People who had prior anti-PD-1, anti-PD-L1 or anti-CTLA-4 therapy could take part, and less than 50% had some.

Sequencing was performed with immunoSEQ multiplex PCR; in TCRdb, only in-frame clones are kept and a portion is missing. This table holds more than 75,000 clones, approximately 90% found once. General study results and limits: At 0.1 to 3.0 mg/kg, clonal expansion of CD4+ and CD8+ blood T cells had occurred by week 6.

The gene calls are TRBV19 and TRBJ1-5; TRBD1 is a possible D gene (6 bases). The sequencing used CD4+ or CD8+ T cells sorted from blood, collected in a trial of the OX40 agonist ivuxolimab. The receptor comes from an adult with an advanced solid tumor such as melanoma, head and neck, liver or kidney cancer. This CDR3 is CASSIPTGSQPQHF. The CDR3 nucleotides are TGTGCCAGTAGTATACCGACAGGTAGTCAGCCCCAGCATTTT.